These 10 T cell receptor beta chains came from one sample sequenced in a study of cytomegalovirus exposure and HLA in healthy donors. 60 Vbeta and 13 Jbeta primers were used in PCR. This table comes from immunoSEQ multiplex PCR, and its TCRdb copy is limited to in-frame clones, with some not included. The data show 150,000 to 180,000 clones, with more than 75% seen just once and roughly 13% held by the top ten. Sequencing was done on a sample of PBMCs. These receptors were taken from a man aged 30 to 45 in good health and CMV-seropositive.

This chain joins TRBV2 and TRBJ1-2; tentatively, D is TRBD1 (5 bases). Trimming pared 1 base from V and 4 bases from J, leaving 7 bases between. From germline, CDR1 is SNHLY and CDR2 FYNNEI. This CDR3 comprises 13 residues. The CDR3 bases are TGTGCCAGCAGTGAAGGCAGGGCCTATGGCTACACCTTC. Protein sequence: CASSEGRAYGYTF.

This clone was counted only a few times. The genes are TRBV2 and TRBJ1-1, with 7 bases fitting TRBD1. Germline V CDR1 and CDR2: SNHLY, FYNNEI. The CDR3 extends over 13 amino acids. J gave up 7 bases and V 5 bases, and 7 bases lay outside the gene matches. CDR3 region: CASSTDRESEAFF. The DNA of the CDR3 is TGTGCCAGCAGTACCGACAGGGAAAGTGAAGCTTTCTTT.

V usage is TRBV21-1 and J usage is TRBJ1-1. TRBV21-1 has pseudogene status. This CDR3 contains 16 residues. CDR3 amino acids: CASSGGVGPFDNEAFF. CDR3 nucleotides: TGTGCCAGCAGCGGGGGGGTGGGGCCGTTTGATAATGAAGCTTTCTTT.

V gene TRBV7-9 combines with J gene TRBJ2-7; D not resolved. The CDR3 consists of 14 residues. CDR1 SEHNR and CDR2 FQNEAQ come from the germline V gene (reference sequence). Trimming shortened V by 5 bases and J by 2 bases, and 13 bases separated the two germline ends. The CDR3 DNA follows: TGTGCCAGCAGCGCTTCTGACTCGGCCTACGAGCAGTACTTC. Encoded protein: CASSASDSAYEQYF.

This clone was observed a few times. The genes are TRBV18 and TRBJ1-1; TRBD1 might be the D (6 bases). The ends were cut back, 6 bases at V and 4 bases at J, with 12 bases in the middle. The CDR3 contains 13 residues. Per germline, CDR1 KGHSH and CDR2 LQKENI. The CDR3 DNA reads as TGTGCCAGCTCGGAGGGAGGGGGCACTGAAGCTTTCTTT. Translation gives CASSEGGGTEAFF.

V gene TRBV6-5 combines with J gene TRBJ1-1, with D unclear. Germline assignment: CDR1 MNHEY and CDR2 SVGAGI. V gave up 5 bases and J gave up 4 bases, with 17 bases separating them. The CDR3 sequence is 15 residues long. The CDR3 DNA reads as TGTGCCAGCAGTCTACCCCCCGGGAGGGCCACTGAAGCTTTCTTT. This translates into CASSLPPGRATEAFF.

The rearrangement joins TRBV7-9 to TRBJ2-1, with 11 bases lining up with TRBD1. The trim removed 6 bases at V and 9 bases at J, leaving 16 bases unmatched. Germline V CDR1 and CDR2: SEHNR, FQNEAQ (reference sequence). CDR3 size: 17 residues. The CDR3 sequence: CASRTNFGTGGTGEQFF. CDR3 DNA sequence: TGTGCCAGCAGAACTAACTTTGGGACAGGGGGAACGGGTGAGCAGTTCTTC.

This clone was detected once. This chain connects TRBV28 to TRBJ2-5; TRBD2 might be the D (6 bases). The ends were cut back, 5 bases at V and 1 base at J, with 20 bases in the middle. The CDR3 consists of 17 residues. CDR1 is MDHEN and CDR2 is SYDVKM in the germline V gene. CDR3 residues: CASSRKEGWVSQETQYF. The CDR3 nucleotides are TGTGCCAGCAGTCGCAAGGAGGGGTGGGTTTCCCAAGAGACCCAGTACTTC.

This clone was counted a single time. J is TRBJ1-4 and V is TRBV5-6; 9 bases are shared with TRBD1. The CDR3 runs 15 residues. CDR1 and CDR2 (germline): SGHDT, YYEEEE. V lost 4 bases and J lost 8; bases outside the gene matches: 9. CDR3 sequence reads: CASSTRDRADEKLFF. CDR3 DNA sequence: TGTGCCAGCAGCACCCGGGACAGGGCGGACGAAAAACTGTTTTTT.

The J gene is TRBJ2-3, the V gene TRBV7-2, with a possible D match to TRBD2 (6 bases). The CDR3 has 15 residues. The V gene lost 5 bases and the J gene lost 3 bases, with 15 bases spanning the gap. The germline gives CDR1 SGHTA, CDR2 FQGNSA. CDR3 nucleotides: TGTGCCAGCAGCCCACTCGGGGGACCAACAGATACGCAGTATTTT. It translates to CASSPLGGPTDTQYF.